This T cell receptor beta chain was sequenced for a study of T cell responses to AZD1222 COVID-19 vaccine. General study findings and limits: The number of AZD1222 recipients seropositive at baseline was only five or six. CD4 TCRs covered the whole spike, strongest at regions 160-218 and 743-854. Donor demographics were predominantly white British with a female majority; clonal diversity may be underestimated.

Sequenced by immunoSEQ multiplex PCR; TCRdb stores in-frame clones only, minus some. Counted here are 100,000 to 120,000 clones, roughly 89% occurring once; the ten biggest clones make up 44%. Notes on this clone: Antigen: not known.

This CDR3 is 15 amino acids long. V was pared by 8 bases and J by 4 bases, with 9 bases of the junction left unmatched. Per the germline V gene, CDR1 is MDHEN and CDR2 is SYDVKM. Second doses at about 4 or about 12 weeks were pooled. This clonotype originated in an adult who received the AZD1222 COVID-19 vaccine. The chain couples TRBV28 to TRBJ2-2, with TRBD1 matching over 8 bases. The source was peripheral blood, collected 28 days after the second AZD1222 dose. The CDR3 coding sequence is TGTGCCAGCGGCCCCCAGGGGGCCGTCACCGGGGAGCTGTTTTTT. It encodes CASGPQGAVTGELFF. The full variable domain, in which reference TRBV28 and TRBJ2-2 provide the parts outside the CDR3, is DVKVTQSSRYLVKRTGEKVFLECVQDMDHENMFWYRQDPGLGLRLIYFSYDVKMKEKGDIPEGYSVSREKKERFSLILESASTNQTSMYLCASGPQGAVTGELFFGEGSRLTVL.